The 4 T cell receptor beta chains reported below all come from one sample, sequenced in a study of T-cell reconstitution after alpha-beta-depleted transplantation in children. A TCRbeta library incorporating unique molecular identifiers was prepared. TCRdb analysed the PCR reads with MiXCR anew, one entry per CDR3 protein. This sample has some 600,000 distinct CDR3 sequences, with roughly 15% found just once. The sequenced sample was PBMCs from the stem cell graft donor, obtained from the stem cell graft. The receptors were gathered from a human donor who donated a stem cell graft to a child with acute myeloid leukemia.

The chain links TRBV11-2 to TRBJ1-6; D is perhaps TRBD1 (6 bases). The CDR3 is made up of 14 amino acids. Germline V gene sequence: CDR1 SGHAT, CDR2 FQNNGV. V was clipped by 5 bases and J by 9 bases, with 14 bases between them. The chain's CDR3 is CASSPWIRGSPLHF. CDR3 DNA sequence: TGTGCCAGCAGCCCCTGGATCAGGGGTTCACCCCTCCACTTT.

The rearrangement uses TRBV7-9 and TRBJ2-1; TRBD2 aligns across 8 bases. The CDR3 covers 14 residues. Germline CDR1 is SEHNR and CDR2 is FQNEAQ (reference sequence). The V segment lost 4 bases and the J segment 8 bases; nucleotides outside the gene matches: 7. The DNA for the CDR3 is TGTGCCAGCAGCTCCGCCCGCGGGGGGCATGAGCAGTTCTTC. It encodes CASSSARGGHEQFF.

The V gene is TRBV10-1, the J gene TRBJ1-5, with D hard to call. Germline assignment: CDR1 WNHNN and CDR2 SYGVQD (reference sequence). The V and J ends lost 0 bases and 2 bases respectively, with 8 bases between them. This CDR3 has 15 amino acids. The chain's CDR3 is CASSESSAGNQPQHF. Written as DNA, the CDR3 is TGCGCCAGCAGTGAGTCGAGTGCGGGCAATCAGCCCCAGCATTTT.

In this sample, this clonotype turned up many times. The chain couples TRBV12-3 or TRBV12-4 to TRBJ2-1, with no clear D. The CDR3 covers 13 residues. Trimming pared 3 bases from V and 5 bases from J, leaving 8 bases between. CDR3 in DNA: TGTGCCAGCAGTTTCTCAGGACACAATGAGCAGTTCTTC. Protein product: CASSFSGHNEQFF.